In its sample, the clone carrying this T cell receptor (beta chain) was seen a few times. Only in-frame clones appear in the TCRdb table, and some are missing; sequencing was by immunoSEQ multiplex PCR. The repertoire has about 240,000 clones, about 83% of them found once; the top ten carry 3% to 4%. The sample originates from a study of blood T cell repertoires in COVID-19. The V and J ends lost 5 bases and 8 bases, in that order; junction bases with no gene match: 11. The CDR3 covers 15 residues. CDR1 and CDR2 (germline): MNHNY, SVGAGI (reference sequence). The TCR was taken from a middle-aged woman who had been exposed to COVID-19. The rearrangement joins TRBV6-6 to TRBJ2-1; TRBD1 matches 8 bases. Specimen: PBMCs or T cells enriched from blood (not recorded which). The DNA of the CDR3 is TGTGCCAGCAGTCCCCCAGGACAGGGCATGCATGAGCAGTTCTTC. Translated, it gives CASSPPGQGMHEQFF.